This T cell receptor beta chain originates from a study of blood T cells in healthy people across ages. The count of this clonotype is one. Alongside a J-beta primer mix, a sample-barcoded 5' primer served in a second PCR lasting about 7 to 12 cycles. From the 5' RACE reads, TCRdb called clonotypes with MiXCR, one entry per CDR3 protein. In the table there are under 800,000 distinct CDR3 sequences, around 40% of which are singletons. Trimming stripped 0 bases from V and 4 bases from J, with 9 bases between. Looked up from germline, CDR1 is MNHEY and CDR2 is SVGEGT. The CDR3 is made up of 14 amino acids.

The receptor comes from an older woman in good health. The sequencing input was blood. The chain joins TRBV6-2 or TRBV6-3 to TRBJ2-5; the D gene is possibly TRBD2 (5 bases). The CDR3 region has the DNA TGTGCCAGCAGTTACTCGTTCAGCGGAGAGACCCAGTACTTC. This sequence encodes CASSYSFSGETQYF.